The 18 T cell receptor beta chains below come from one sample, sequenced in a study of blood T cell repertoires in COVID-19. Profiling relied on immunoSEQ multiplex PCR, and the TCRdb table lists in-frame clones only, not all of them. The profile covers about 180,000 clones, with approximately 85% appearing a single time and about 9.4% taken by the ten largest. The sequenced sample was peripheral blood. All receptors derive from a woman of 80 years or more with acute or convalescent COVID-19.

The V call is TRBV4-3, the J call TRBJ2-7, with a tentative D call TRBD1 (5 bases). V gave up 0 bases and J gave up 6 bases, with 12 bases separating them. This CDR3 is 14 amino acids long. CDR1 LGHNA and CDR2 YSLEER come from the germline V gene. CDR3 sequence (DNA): TGCGCCAGCAGCCAAGATCTGGGTAGGGGCGAGCAGTACTTC. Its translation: CASSQDLGRGEQYF.

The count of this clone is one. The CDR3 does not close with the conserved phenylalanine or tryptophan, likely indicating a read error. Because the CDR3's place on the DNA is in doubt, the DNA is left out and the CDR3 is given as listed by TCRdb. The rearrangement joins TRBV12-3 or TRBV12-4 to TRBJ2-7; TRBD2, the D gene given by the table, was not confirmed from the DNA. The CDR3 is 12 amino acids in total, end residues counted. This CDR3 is CASSLGFSEVHS.

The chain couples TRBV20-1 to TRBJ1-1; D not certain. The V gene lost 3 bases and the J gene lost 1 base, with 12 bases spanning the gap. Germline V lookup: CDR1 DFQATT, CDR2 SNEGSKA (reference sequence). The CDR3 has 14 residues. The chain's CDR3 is CSASDPGRNTEAFF. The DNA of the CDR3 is TGCAGTGCTAGTGATCCAGGAAGGAACACTGAAGCTTTCTTT.

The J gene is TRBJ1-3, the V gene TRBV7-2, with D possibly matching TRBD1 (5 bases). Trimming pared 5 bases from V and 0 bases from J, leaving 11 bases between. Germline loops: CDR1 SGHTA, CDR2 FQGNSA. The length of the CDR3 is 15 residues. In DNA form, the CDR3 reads TGTGCCAGCAGCCGGGACTCAAGCTCTGGAAACACCATATATTTT. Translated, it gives CASSRDSSSGNTIYF. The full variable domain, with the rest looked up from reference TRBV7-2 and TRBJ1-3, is GAGVSQSPSNKVTEKGKDVELRCDPISGHTALYWYRQSLGQGLEFLIYFQGNSAPDKSGLPSDRFSAERTGGSVSTLTIQRTQQEDSAVYLCASSRDSSSGNTIYFGEGSWLTVV.

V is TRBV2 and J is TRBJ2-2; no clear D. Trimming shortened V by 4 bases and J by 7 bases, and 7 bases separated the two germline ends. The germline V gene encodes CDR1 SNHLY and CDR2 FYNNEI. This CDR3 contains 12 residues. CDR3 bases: TGTGCCAGCAGTGTGGGCCTCGGGGAGCTGTTTTTT. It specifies CASSVGLGELFF.

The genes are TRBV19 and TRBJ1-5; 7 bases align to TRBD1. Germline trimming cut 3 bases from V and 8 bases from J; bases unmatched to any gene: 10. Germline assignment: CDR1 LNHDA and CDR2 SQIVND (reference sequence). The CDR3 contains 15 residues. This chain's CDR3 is CASSISGQAIEPQHF. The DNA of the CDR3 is TGTGCCAGTAGTATCTCAGGACAGGCAATAGAGCCCCAGCATTTT.

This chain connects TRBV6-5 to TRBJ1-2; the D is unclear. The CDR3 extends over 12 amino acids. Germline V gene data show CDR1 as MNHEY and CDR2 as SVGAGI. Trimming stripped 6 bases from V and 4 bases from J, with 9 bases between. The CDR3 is CASSRWPYGYTF. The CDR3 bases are TGTGCCAGCAGCAGGTGGCCCTATGGCTACACCTTC.

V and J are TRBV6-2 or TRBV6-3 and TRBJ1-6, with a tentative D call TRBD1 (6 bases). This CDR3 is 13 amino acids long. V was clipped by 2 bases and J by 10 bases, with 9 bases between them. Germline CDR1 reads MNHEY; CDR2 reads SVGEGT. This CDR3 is CASSYQQGSPLHF. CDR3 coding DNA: TGTGCCAGCAGTTACCAACAGGGATCACCCCTCCACTTT.

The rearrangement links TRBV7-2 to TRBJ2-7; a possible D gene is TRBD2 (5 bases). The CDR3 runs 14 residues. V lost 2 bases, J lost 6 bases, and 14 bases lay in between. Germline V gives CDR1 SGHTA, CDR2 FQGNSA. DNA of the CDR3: TGTGCCAGCAGCTTACAAGGACTCCGGGGCGAGCAGTACTTC. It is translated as CASSLQGLRGEQYF.

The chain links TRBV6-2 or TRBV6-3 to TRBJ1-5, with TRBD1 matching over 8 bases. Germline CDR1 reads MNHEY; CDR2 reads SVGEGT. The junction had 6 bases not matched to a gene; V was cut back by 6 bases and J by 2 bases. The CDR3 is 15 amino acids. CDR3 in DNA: TGTGCCAGCAGCCGGACAGGGTACGGCAATCAGCCCCAGCATTTT. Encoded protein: CASSRTGYGNQPQHF.

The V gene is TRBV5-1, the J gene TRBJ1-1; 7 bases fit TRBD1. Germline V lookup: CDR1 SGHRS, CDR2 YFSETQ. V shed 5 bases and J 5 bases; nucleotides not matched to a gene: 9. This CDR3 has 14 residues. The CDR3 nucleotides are TGCGCCAGCAGTACAGGGGAGGTAGGTACTGAAGCTTTCTTT. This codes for CASSTGEVGTEAFF.

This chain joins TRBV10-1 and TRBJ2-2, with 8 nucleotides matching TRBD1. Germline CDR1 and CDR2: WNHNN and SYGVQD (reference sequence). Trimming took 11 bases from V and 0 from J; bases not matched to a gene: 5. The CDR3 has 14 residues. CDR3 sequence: CAASTGANTGELFF. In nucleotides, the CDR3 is TGCGCCGCTTCGACAGGGGCGAACACCGGGGAGCTGTTTTTT.

CDR3 in amino acids: CATGDTNTGELFF. For the CDR3, the DNA is TGTGCCACAGGGGACACGAACACCGGGGAGCTGTTTTTT. The rearrangement links TRBV19 to TRBJ2-2; D might be TRBD1 (6 bases). Germline V CDR1 and CDR2: LNHDA, SQIVND (reference sequence). Deletions cut 10 bases from V and 0 bases from J, with 9 bases between. This CDR3 is built from 13 residues.

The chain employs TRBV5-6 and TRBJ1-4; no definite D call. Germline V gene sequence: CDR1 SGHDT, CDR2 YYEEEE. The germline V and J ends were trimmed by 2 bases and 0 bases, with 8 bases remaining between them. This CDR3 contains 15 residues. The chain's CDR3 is CASSLLGATNEKLFF. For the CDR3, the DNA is TGTGCCAGCAGCTTACTCGGTGCAACTAATGAAAAACTGTTTTTT.

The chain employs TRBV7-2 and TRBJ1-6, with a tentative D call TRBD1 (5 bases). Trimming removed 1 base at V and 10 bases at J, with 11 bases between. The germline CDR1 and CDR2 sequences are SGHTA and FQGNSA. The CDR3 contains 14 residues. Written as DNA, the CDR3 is TGTGCCAGCAGCTTAGTCCGGGGGAGGTCACCCCTCCACTTT. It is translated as CASSLVRGRSPLHF.

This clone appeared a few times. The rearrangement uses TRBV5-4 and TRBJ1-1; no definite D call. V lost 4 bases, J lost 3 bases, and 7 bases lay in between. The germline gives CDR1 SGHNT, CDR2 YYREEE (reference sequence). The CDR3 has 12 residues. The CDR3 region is CASSREDTEAFF. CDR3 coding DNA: TGTGCCAGCAGCCGAGAGGACACTGAAGCTTTCTTT.

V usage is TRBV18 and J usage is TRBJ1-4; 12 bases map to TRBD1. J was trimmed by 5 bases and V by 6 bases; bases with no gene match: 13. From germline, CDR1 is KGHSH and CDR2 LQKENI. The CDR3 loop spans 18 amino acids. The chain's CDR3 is CASSPGTGGTVKNEKLFF. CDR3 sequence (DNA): TGTGCCAGCTCCCCCGGGACAGGGGGCACGGTTAAGAATGAAAAACTGTTTTTT.

CDR3 in amino acids: CASSFPAGLSSYNEQFF. The CDR3 nucleotides are TGTGCCAGTAGTTTCCCGGCAGGCCTCTCTTCCTACAATGAGCAGTTCTTC. The V call is TRBV19, the J call TRBJ2-1; D remains unclear. CDR3 length: 17 amino acids. The V gene's germline CDR1 is LNHDA and CDR2 SQIVND (reference sequence). V shed 5 bases and J shed 1 base, with 18 bases lying between them.